The rows below give T cell receptor beta chains drawn from one sample of a study of immune cell composition in non-small cell lung cancer. Clones were read by immunoSEQ multiplex PCR, and TCRdb kept only the in-frame ones, dropping some. In the table there are a few thousand clones, around four fifths of which are singletons. Sequencing was done on a sample of lung tumor tissue. The receptors stem from a human donor with non-small cell lung cancer. Both conserved end residues are part of each CDR3. A D gene is named only where the DNA matches it firmly. Clone sizes are given selectively: once, few, many, or a class where the clone is expanded.

j_gene: TRBJ1-1; abundance: few; v_gene: TRBV7-2; d_gene: TRBD1; CDR3nt: TGTGCCAGCAGGAGCCGACAGGGGCTGAACACTGAAGCTTTCTTT; CDR3aa: CASRSRQGLNTEAFF
j_gene: TRBJ2-7; abundance: -; v_gene: TRBV6-5; d_gene: -; CDR3nt: TGTGCCAGCAGTTACTTAGGGGCCCCTCCCTACGAGCAGTACTTC; CDR3aa: CASSYLGAPPYEQYF
j_gene: TRBJ2-7; abundance: -; v_gene: TRBV6-5; d_gene: -; CDR3nt: TGTGCCAGCAGTTACTCTGCGGCGGTAGAGCAGTACTTC; CDR3aa: CASSYSAAVEQYF
j_gene: TRBJ1-2; abundance: -; v_gene: TRBV11-1; d_gene: -; CDR3nt: TGTGCCAGCAGCCTTGACTGGACAGTCGGCTACACCTTC; CDR3aa: CASSLDWTVGYTF
j_gene: TRBJ1-1; abundance: -; v_gene: TRBV6-1; d_gene: -; CDR3nt: TGTGCCAGCACCCGGGATACTGAAGCTTTCTTT; CDR3aa: CASTRDTEAFF
j_gene: TRBJ2-7; abundance: -; v_gene: TRBV2; d_gene: -; CDR3nt: TGTGCCAGCAGTGAACGGCAGGGGTACGAGCAGTACTTC; CDR3aa: CASSERQGYEQYF
j_gene: TRBJ1-4; abundance: -; v_gene: TRBV5-1; d_gene: -; CDR3nt: TGCGCCAGCAGATACGACCTAAGCGTAGAAAAACTGTTTTTT; CDR3aa: CASRYDLSVEKLFF
j_gene: TRBJ1-2; abundance: -; v_gene: TRBV9; d_gene: TRBD1; CDR3nt: TGTGCCAGCAGCTTGACAGGGGGGAGTAACTATGGCTACACCTTC; CDR3aa: CASSLTGGSNYGYTF
j_gene: TRBJ1-4; abundance: -; v_gene: TRBV27; d_gene: -; CDR3nt: TGTGCCAGCAGATACGCGGGGGTGGCCCTAGGGTCGTTAACTAATGAAAAACTGTTTTTT; CDR3aa: CASRYAGVALGSLTNEKLFF
j_gene: TRBJ1-1; abundance: -; v_gene: TRBV7-8; d_gene: -; CDR3nt: TGTGCCAGCAGTCCTCGGACAGAGATGAACACTGAAGCTTTCTTT; CDR3aa: CASSPRTEMNTEAFF
j_gene: TRBJ1-1; abundance: -; v_gene: TRBV7-2; d_gene: TRBD1; CDR3nt: TGTGCCAGCAGCTCCACAGGGGGCGGGTACACTGAAGCTTTCTTT; CDR3aa: CASSSTGGGYTEAFF
j_gene: TRBJ1-5; abundance: -; v_gene: TRBV29-1; d_gene: -; CDR3nt: TGCAGCGTTGAAGTGCTCGGTAGCAATCAGCCCCAGCATTTT; CDR3aa: CSVEVLGSNQPQHF
j_gene: TRBJ2-5; abundance: -; v_gene: TRBV7-6; d_gene: -; CDR3nt: TGTGCCAGCAGCTTAGGGCCCACCCAGGAGACCCAGTACTTC; CDR3aa: CASSLGPTQETQYF
j_gene: TRBJ1-2; abundance: -; v_gene: TRBV6-5; d_gene: TRBD1; CDR3nt: TGTGCCAGCAGTTACTCCAGGGACAGGGTGGTCTATGGCTACACCTTC; CDR3aa: CASSYSRDRVVYGYTF
j_gene: TRBJ2-1; abundance: -; v_gene: TRBV15; d_gene: -; CDR3nt: TGTGCCACCAGCAGAGAACTTGCGGGGGCTGGTAATGAGCAGTTCTTC; CDR3aa: CATSRELAGAGNEQFF
j_gene: TRBJ1-1; abundance: -; v_gene: TRBV10-3; d_gene: -; CDR3nt: TGTGCCATCAGCGCGCGGGGCTGGGGCACTGAAGCTTTCTTT; CDR3aa: CAISARGWGTEAFF
j_gene: TRBJ2-7; abundance: -; v_gene: TRBV28; d_gene: TRBD2; CDR3nt: TGTGCCAGCAGTTTCGTTCTCCGTCTCAGTTCCGGGACTAGCGGGGGCTACGAGCAGTACTTC; CDR3aa: CASSFVLRLSSGTSGGYEQYF
j_gene: TRBJ1-5; abundance: -; v_gene: TRBV4-1; d_gene: TRBD1; CDR3nt: TGCGCCAGCAGCCCCACCGGGACAGGCCATTATAGCAATCAGCCCCAGCATTTT; CDR3aa: CASSPTGTGHYSNQPQHF
j_gene: TRBJ1-1; abundance: -; v_gene: TRBV7-9; d_gene: TRBD1; CDR3nt: TGTGCCAGCAGCTTCGACAGGGGGAGGAACACTGAAGCTTTCTTT; CDR3aa: CASSFDRGRNTEAFF
j_gene: TRBJ1-1; abundance: few; v_gene: TRBV6-6; d_gene: -; CDR3nt: TGTGCCACCATCAGGGTTGCAGAAGCTTTCTTT; CDR3aa: CATIRVAEAFF
j_gene: TRBJ2-1; abundance: -; v_gene: TRBV23-1; d_gene: TRBD2; CDR3nt: TGCGCCAGCAGTCAATCCAGGATGGTAGCGGGGGGGCCGGGGAATGAGCAGTTCTTC; CDR3aa: CASSQSRMVAGGPGNEQFF
j_gene: TRBJ1-2; abundance: -; v_gene: TRBV6-5; d_gene: -; CDR3nt: TGTGCCAGCAGTTACTCGACAGACTATGGCTACACCTTC; CDR3aa: CASSYSTDYGYTF
j_gene: TRBJ1-2; abundance: -; v_gene: TRBV7-2; d_gene: TRBD1; CDR3nt: TGTGCCAGCAGCCCCCCCGGGACAGGGGTAGAGGGCTACACCTTC; CDR3aa: CASSPPGTGVEGYTF
j_gene: TRBJ1-1; abundance: once; v_gene: TRBV6-4; d_gene: -; CDR3nt: TGTGCCAGCAGCAAGGACAGGAACACTGAAGCTTTCTTT; CDR3aa: CASSKDRNTEAFF
j_gene: TRBJ2-6; abundance: -; v_gene: TRBV10-3; d_gene: -; CDR3nt: TGTGCCATCAGTGGAGGGCAAGAGTCTGGGGCCAACGTCCTGACTTTC; CDR3aa: CAISGGQESGANVLTF
j_gene: TRBJ2-7; abundance: -; v_gene: TRBV10-3; d_gene: TRBD1; CDR3nt: TGTGCCATCAGTCAACCGGACAGGGGGACCTACGAGCAGTACTTC; CDR3aa: CAISQPDRGTYEQYF
j_gene: TRBJ2-2; abundance: -; v_gene: TRBV6-6; d_gene: -; CDR3nt: TGTGCCAGCAGTTTAACTACCCCGAACACCGGGGAGCTGTTTTTT; CDR3aa: CASSLTTPNTGELFF
j_gene: TRBJ1-5; abundance: -; v_gene: TRBV18; d_gene: -; CDR3nt: TGTGCCAGCTCATCGCGCGTAGCTGGGGCCAATCAGCCCCAGCATTTT; CDR3aa: CASSSRVAGANQPQHF
j_gene: TRBJ1-6; abundance: -; v_gene: TRBV5-6; d_gene: -; CDR3nt: TGTGCCAGCAGCTCCCTTGACAGCCATAATTCACCCCTCCACTTT; CDR3aa: CASSSLDSHNSPLHF
j_gene: TRBJ2-6; abundance: medium-sized; v_gene: TRBV27; d_gene: -; CDR3nt: TGTGCCAGCAGTCGGACAGGAGGGTCGACATCTGGGGCCAACGTCCTGACTTTC; CDR3aa: CASSRTGGSTSGANVLTF
j_gene: TRBJ2-1; abundance: -; v_gene: TRBV5-1; d_gene: -; CDR3nt: TGCGCCAGCAGCTTGGACCGGGATGAGCAGTTCTTC; CDR3aa: CASSLDRDEQFF
j_gene: TRBJ1-1; abundance: -; v_gene: TRBV4-3; d_gene: -; CDR3nt: TGCGCCAGCAGCCCCAGAGGAGATGGGAACACTGAAGCTTTCTTT; CDR3aa: CASSPRGDGNTEAFF
j_gene: TRBJ1-2; abundance: -; v_gene: TRBV19; d_gene: TRBD1; CDR3nt: TGTGCCAGTAGTAAGGACAGGGACTATGGCTACACCTTC; CDR3aa: CASSKDRDYGYTF
j_gene: TRBJ2-5; abundance: -; v_gene: TRBV5-1; d_gene: -; CDR3nt: TGCGCCAGCAGCTTATTGTCACCTGGTCGGGGGTACCAAGAGACCCAGTACTTC; CDR3aa: CASSLLSPGRGYQETQYF
j_gene: TRBJ1-5; abundance: -; v_gene: TRBV5-1; d_gene: -; CDR3nt: TGCGCCAGCAGAGGGGGAAACCAGCCCCAGCATTTT; CDR3aa: CASRGGNQPQHF
j_gene: TRBJ2-2; abundance: -; v_gene: TRBV5-6; d_gene: -; CDR3nt: TGTGCCAGCAGCTTGCGGTGGACCGGGGAGCTGTTTTTT; CDR3aa: CASSLRWTGELFF
j_gene: TRBJ2-5; abundance: -; v_gene: TRBV20-1; d_gene: -; CDR3nt: TGCAGTGCTGGGGAGGAGACCCAGTACTTC; CDR3aa: CSAGEETQYF
j_gene: TRBJ2-1; abundance: -; v_gene: TRBV6-6; d_gene: TRBD1; CDR3nt: TGTGCCACAAGACAGGGGGTCGAGCAGTTCTTC; CDR3aa: CATRQGVEQFF
j_gene: TRBJ2-3; abundance: medium-sized; v_gene: TRBV11-3; d_gene: TRBD2; CDR3nt: TGTGCCAGCAGCACACGACGGGGGGGAGGGGATACGCAGTATTTT; CDR3aa: CASSTRRGGGDTQYF
j_gene: TRBJ2-3; abundance: -; v_gene: TRBV4-3; d_gene: -; CDR3nt: TGCGCCAGCAGCCAAGTGGTTACAGGGGGGGCAGATACGCAGTATTTT; CDR3aa: CASSQVVTGGADTQYF
j_gene: TRBJ1-2; abundance: few; v_gene: TRBV5-5; d_gene: -; CDR3nt: TGTGCCAGCAGCTTCGAGGTGAACTCTAACTATGGCTACACCTTC; CDR3aa: CASSFEVNSNYGYTF
j_gene: TRBJ1-2; abundance: -; v_gene: TRBV6-5; d_gene: TRBD1; CDR3nt: TGTGCCAGCAGTTACAAGGGACAGGGGGCACGGTATGGCTACACCTTC; CDR3aa: CASSYKGQGARYGYTF
j_gene: TRBJ1-1; abundance: -; v_gene: TRBV5-6; d_gene: -; CDR3nt: TGTGCCAGCAGCCCGACTGACAGGTTGAACACTGAAGCTTTCTTT; CDR3aa: CASSPTDRLNTEAFF
j_gene: TRBJ1-5; abundance: -; v_gene: TRBV14; d_gene: -; CDR3nt: TGTGCCAGCAGCCAGACTCTGGGTCAGCCCCAGCATTTT; CDR3aa: CASSQTLGQPQHF
j_gene: TRBJ2-2; abundance: -; v_gene: TRBV5-4; d_gene: TRBD1; CDR3nt: TGTGCCAGCACCCAGGGGGCCGGGGAGCTGTTTTTT; CDR3aa: CASTQGAGELFF
j_gene: TRBJ1-1; abundance: -; v_gene: TRBV28; d_gene: TRBD1; CDR3nt: TGTGCCAGCAGTCCAGGGGGCTGGGACACTGAAGCTTTCTTT; CDR3aa: CASSPGGWDTEAFF